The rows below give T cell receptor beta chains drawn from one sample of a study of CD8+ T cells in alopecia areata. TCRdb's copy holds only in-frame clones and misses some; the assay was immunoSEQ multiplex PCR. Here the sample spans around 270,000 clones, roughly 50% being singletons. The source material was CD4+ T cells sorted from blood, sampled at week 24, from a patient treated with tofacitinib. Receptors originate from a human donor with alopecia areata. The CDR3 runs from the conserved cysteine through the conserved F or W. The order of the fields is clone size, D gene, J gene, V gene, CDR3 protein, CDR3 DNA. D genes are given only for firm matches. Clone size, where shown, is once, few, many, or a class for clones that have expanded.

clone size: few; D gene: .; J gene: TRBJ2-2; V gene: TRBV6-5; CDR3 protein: CASGGVTGELFF; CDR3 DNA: TGTGCCAGCGGAGGGGTCACCGGGGAGCTGTTTTTT
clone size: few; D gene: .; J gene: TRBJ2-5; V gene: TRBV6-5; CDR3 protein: CASSQQETQYF; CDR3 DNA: TGTGCCAGCAGTCAACAAGAGACCCAGTACTTC
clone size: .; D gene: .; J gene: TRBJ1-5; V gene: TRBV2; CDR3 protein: CASSMVNSNQPQHF; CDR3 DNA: TGTGCCAGCAGTATGGTGAATAGCAATCAGCCCCAGCATTTT
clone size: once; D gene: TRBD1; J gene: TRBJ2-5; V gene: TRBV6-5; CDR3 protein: CASRAPGQGKTQYF; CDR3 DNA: TGTGCCAGCAGGGCGCCGGGACAGGGAAAGACCCAGTACTTC
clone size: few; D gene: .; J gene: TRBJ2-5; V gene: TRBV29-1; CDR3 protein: CSVARQRVGEETQYF; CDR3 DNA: TGCAGCGTGGCTCGCCAAAGGGTAGGGGAAGAGACCCAGTACTTC
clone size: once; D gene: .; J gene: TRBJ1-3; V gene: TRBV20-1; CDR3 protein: CSASSGNTIYF; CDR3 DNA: TGCAGTGCAAGCTCTGGAAACACCATATATTTT
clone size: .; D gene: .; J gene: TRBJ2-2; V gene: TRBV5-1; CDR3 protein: CASSLNGNTGELFF; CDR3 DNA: TGCGCCAGCAGCTTGAATGGAAACACCGGGGAGCTGTTTTTT
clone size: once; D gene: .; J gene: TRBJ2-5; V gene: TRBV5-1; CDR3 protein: CASSARPGMETQYF; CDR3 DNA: TGCGCCAGCAGCGCAAGACCAGGGATGGAGACCCAGTACTTC
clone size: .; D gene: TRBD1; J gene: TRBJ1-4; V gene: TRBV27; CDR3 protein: CASKLQGASEKLFF; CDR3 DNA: TGTGCCAGCAAACTCCAGGGGGCAAGTGAAAAACTGTTTTTT
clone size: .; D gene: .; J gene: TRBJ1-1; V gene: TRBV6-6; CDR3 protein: CASRPRSGSTEAFF; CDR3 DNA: TGTGCCAGCAGACCCCGCTCAGGATCCACTGAAGCTTTCTTT
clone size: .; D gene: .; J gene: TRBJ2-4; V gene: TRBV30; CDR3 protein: CAWRTGAGNIQYF; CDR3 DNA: TGTGCCTGGAGGACGGGGGCGGGAAACATTCAGTACTTC
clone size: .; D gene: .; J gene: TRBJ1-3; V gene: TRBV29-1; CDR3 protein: CSVPRPLGNTIYF; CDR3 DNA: TGCAGCGTGCCCCGACCCCTTGGAAACACCATATATTTT
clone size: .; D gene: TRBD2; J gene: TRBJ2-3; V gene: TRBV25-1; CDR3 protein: CASSERASGDTDTQYF; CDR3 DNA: TGTGCCAGCAGTGAGAGGGCTAGCGGGGACACAGATACGCAGTATTTT
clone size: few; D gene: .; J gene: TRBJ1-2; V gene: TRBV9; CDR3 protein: CASSVGQANYGYTF; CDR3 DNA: TGTGCCAGCAGCGTGGGGCAGGCTAACTATGGCTACACCTTC
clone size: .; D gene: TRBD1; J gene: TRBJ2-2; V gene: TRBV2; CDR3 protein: CASRLTGDATGELFF; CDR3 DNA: TGTGCCAGCAGATTGACAGGGGACGCTACCGGGGAGCTGTTTTTT
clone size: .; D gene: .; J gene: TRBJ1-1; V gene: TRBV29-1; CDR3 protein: CSVRLNRDGEAFF; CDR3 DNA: TGCAGCGTTCGCCTTAACAGGGATGGTGAAGCTTTCTTT
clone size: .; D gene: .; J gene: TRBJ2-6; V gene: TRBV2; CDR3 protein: CASSVDQANVLTF; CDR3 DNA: TGTGCCAGCAGTGTCGACCAGGCCAACGTCCTGACTTTC
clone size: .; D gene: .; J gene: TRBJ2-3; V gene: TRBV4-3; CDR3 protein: CASSQATTQYF; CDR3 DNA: TGCGCCAGCAGCCAAGCCACGACGCAGTATTTT
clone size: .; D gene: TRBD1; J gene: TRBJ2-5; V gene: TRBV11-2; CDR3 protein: CASSSYRGRLQETQYF; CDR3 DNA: TGTGCCAGCAGCTCATACAGGGGGCGCCTCCAAGAGACCCAGTACTTC
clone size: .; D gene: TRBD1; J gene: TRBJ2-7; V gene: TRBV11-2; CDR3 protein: CASSLSRQGGYEQYF; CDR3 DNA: TGTGCCAGCAGCTTATCTCGACAGGGGGGGTACGAGCAGTACTTC
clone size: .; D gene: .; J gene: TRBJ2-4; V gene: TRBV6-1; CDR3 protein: CAATAPNANIQYF; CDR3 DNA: TGTGCCGCCACCGCTCCGAACGCGAACATTCAGTACTTC
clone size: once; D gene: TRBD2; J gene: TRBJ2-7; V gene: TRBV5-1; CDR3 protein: CASSLDGGADEQYF; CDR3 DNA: TGCGCCAGCAGCTTGGACGGGGGGGCCGACGAGCAGTACTTC
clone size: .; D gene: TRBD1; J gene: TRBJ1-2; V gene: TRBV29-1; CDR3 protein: CSVERTGANYGYTF; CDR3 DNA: TGCAGCGTTGAACGGACAGGGGCAAACTATGGCTACACCTTC
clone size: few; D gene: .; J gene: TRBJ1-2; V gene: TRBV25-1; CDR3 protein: CASSDGIYGYTF; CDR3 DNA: TGTGCCAGCAGTGACGGAATCTATGGCTACACCTTC
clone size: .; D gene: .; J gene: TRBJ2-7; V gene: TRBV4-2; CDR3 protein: CASSQDQSLWTDSPYEQYF; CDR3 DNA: TGTGCCAGCAGCCAAGATCAATCGTTGTGGACAGACTCACCCTACGAGCAGTACTTC
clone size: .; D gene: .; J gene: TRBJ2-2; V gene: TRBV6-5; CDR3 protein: CASNDGSNTGELFF; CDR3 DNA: TGTGCCAGCAATGACGGCTCGAACACCGGGGAGCTGTTTTTT
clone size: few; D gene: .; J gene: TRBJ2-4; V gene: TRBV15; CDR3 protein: CATSRDRLQNIQYF; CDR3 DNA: TGTGCCACCAGCAGAGATCGTCTACAAAACATTCAGTACTTC
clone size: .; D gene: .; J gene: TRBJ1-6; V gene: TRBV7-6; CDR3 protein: CASSLNRANNSPLHF; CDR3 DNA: TGTGCCAGCAGCTTAAACAGGGCCAATAATTCACCCCTCCACTTT
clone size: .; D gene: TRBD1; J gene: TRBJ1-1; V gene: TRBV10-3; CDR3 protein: CAIGRDRENTEAFF; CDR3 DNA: TGTGCCATCGGCCGGGACAGAGAGAACACTGAAGCTTTCTTT
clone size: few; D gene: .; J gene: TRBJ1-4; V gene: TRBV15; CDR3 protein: CATSRDSQGRGEKLFF; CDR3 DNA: TGTGCCACCAGCAGAGATTCGCAGGGGCGCGGTGAAAAACTGTTTTTT
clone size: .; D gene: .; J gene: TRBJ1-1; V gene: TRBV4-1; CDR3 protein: CASSQGSVMNTEAFF; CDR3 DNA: TGCGCCAGCAGCCAAGGGTCAGTCATGAACACTGAAGCTTTCTTT
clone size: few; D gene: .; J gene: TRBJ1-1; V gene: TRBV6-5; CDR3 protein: CASSYSVGRMNTEAFF; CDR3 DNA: TGTGCCAGCAGTTACTCGGTAGGGAGGATGAACACTGAAGCTTTCTTT